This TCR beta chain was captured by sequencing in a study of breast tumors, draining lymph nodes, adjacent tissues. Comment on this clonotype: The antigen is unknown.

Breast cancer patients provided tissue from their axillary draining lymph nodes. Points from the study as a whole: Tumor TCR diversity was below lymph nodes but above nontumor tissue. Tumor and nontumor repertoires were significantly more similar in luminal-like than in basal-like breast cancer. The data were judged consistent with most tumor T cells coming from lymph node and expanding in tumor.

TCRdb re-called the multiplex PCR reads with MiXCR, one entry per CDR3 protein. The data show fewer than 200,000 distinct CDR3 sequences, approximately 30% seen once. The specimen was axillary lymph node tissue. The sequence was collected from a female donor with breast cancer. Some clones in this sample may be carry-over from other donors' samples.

CDR3 loop: CASSLGVGANEKLFF. The DNA for the CDR3 is TGTGCCAGCAGCTTGGGAGTGGGGGCTAATGAAAAACTGTTTTTT. The rearrangement links TRBV5-8 to TRBJ1-4; TRBD1 might be the D (5 bases). Trimming shortened V by 0 bases and J by 3 bases, and 9 bases separated the two germline ends. The CDR3 spans 15 residues. Germline CDR1 SGHTS, CDR2 YDEGEE.